Presented here are 6 T cell receptor beta chains from one specimen sequenced in a study of cytomegalovirus exposure and HLA in healthy donors. The PCR contained 60 Vbeta and 13 Jbeta primers. Libraries were prepared by immunoSEQ multiplex PCR; TCRdb keeps only in-frame clonotypes and omits some of them. The data contain 180,000 or so clones, 75% to 90% of them singletons. Sequencing was carried out using PBMCs. The receptors here all came from a woman aged 50 to 65 in good health and CMV-seropositive.

The CDR3 protein is CASATGTPGNTIYF. CDR3 coding DNA: TGTGCCAGCGCGACAGGGACGCCTGGAAACACCATATATTTT. This sequence joins TRBV28 and TRBJ1-3; 7 bases line up with TRBD1. Germline CDR1 reads MDHEN; CDR2 reads SYDVKM. J was trimmed by 2 bases and V by 8 bases; bases with no gene match: 6. The CDR3 spans 14 residues.

This sequence joins TRBV28 and TRBJ1-1; tentative D call: TRBD1 (6 bases). CDR3 length equals 13 residues. Germline V gene data show CDR1 as MDHEN and CDR2 as SYDVKM. V was clipped by 10 bases and J by 1 base, with 13 bases between them. CDR3 sequence: CAISKGGNTEAFF. The CDR3 DNA reads TGTGCCATCTCGAAAGGGGGGAACACTGAAGCTTTCTTT.

This rearrangement joins TRBV28 to TRBJ2-3, with D possibly matching TRBD1 (5 bases). Germline values: CDR1 MDHEN, CDR2 SYDVKM. The CDR3 loop spans 15 amino acids. The V and J ends lost 4 bases and 3 bases respectively, with 14 bases between them. The CDR3: CASSSPAAGTDTQYF. CDR3 DNA sequence: TGTGCCAGCAGTTCCCCTGCGGCAGGGACAGATACGCAGTATTTT.

The CDR3 sequence: CASSPKGRTMNEQFF. The CDR3 bases are TGTGCCAGCAGTCCTAAGGGACGGACTATGAATGAGCAGTTCTTC. The chain couples TRBV6-1 to TRBJ2-1, with D perhaps matching TRBD2 (6 bases). The germline V gene encodes CDR1 MNHNS and CDR2 SASEGT. V was cut by 5 bases and J by 7 bases, with 18 bases left in between. The CDR3 extends over 15 amino acids.

The rearrangement uses TRBV27 and TRBJ1-5, with 9 positions matching TRBD1. With V trimmed by 6 bases and J by 1 base, 4 bases remained unmatched. From germline, CDR1 is MNHEY and CDR2 SMNVEV (reference sequence). The CDR3 totals 15 residues. Here the CDR3 DNA reads TGTGCCAGCAGCCACGGACAGGGGAGCAATCAGCCCCAGCATTTT. Translating gives CASSHGQGSNQPQHF.

The table lists this clone with a count of one. The V call is TRBV27, the J call TRBJ2-5; D may be TRBD2 (6 bases). Deletions cut 5 bases from V and 5 bases from J, with 21 bases between. Per the germline V gene, CDR1 is MNHEY and CDR2 is SMNVEV (reference sequence). The CDR3 runs to 16 residues. The CDR3 sequence is CASSPLGGGDRETQYF. CDR3 coding DNA: TGTGCCAGCAGTCCGCTGGGTGGAGGGGACCGGGAGACCCAGTACTTC.